This passage covers 27 T cell receptor beta chains from one sample sequenced in a study of CD8+CD57+ T cells in acquired aplastic anemia. It was genomic DNA that served as the template for profiling TCR beta VDJ and CDR3. One entry per CDR3 protein, called by TCRdb with MiXCR from the reads. Of 89,000 or so distinct CDR3 sequences listed, around two thirds are singletons. Previously, flow cytometry had revealed CD8+CD57+ cell expansion in the patients chosen for sequencing. The sample taken for sequencing was sorted CD4+, CD8+, or CD8+CD57+ T cells (not recorded which) from PBMCs. Receptors were obtained from a human donor with aplastic anemia.

This chain connects TRBV9 to TRBJ1-4; D ambiguous. CDR3 length equals 15 residues. The germline V gene has CDR1 SGDLS and CDR2 YYNGEE. The V and J ends lost 0 bases and 5 bases respectively, with 11 bases between them. In nucleotides, the CDR3 is TGTGCCAGCAGCGTAGCGCTGGGAGGAAATGAAAAACTGTTTTTT. Translated, it gives CASSVALGGNEKLFF.

V gene TRBV15 combines with J gene TRBJ2-1; D not resolved. Germline V gene sequence: CDR1 LNHNV, CDR2 YYDKDF (reference sequence). The V end was cut by 1 base, the J end by 0 bases, with 13 bases between. The CDR3 contains 17 residues. CDR3 protein: CATSRAQDTSSYNEQFF. The DNA of the CDR3 is TGTGCCACCAGCAGAGCGCAAGACACGAGCTCCTACAATGAGCAGTTCTTC.

This chain joins TRBV7-3 and TRBJ1-1; no definite D call. CDR1 is SGHTA and CDR2 is FQGTGA in the germline V gene. V was clipped by 5 bases and J by 2 bases, with 9 bases between them. The CDR3 is 13 residues long. CDR3 coding DNA: TGTGCCAGCAGCCTAAACGCAAACACTGAAGCTTTCTTT. This gives the protein CASSLNANTEAFF.

This chain links TRBV11-3 with TRBJ2-7, with TRBD2 identical over 7 bases. V lost 6 bases to trimming and J lost 1 base; unmatched junction nucleotides: 6. Germline V gene data show CDR1 as SGHNT and CDR2 as YENEEA. This CDR3 has 14 residues. CDR3 sequence (DNA): TGTGCCAGCAGTATCCGACTAGCTTCCTACGAGCAGTACTTC. This gives the protein CASSIRLASYEQYF.

The chain uses TRBV20-1 and TRBJ2-5; the D is unclear. CDR3 length: 11 amino acids. Germline loops: CDR1 DFQATT, CDR2 SNEGSKA (reference sequence). V gave up 6 bases and J gave up 2 bases, with 7 bases separating them. The CDR3 sequence is CSAELQETQYF. In nucleotides, the CDR3 is TGCAGTGCGGAGTTACAAGAGACCCAGTACTTC.

This clonotype was seen more than once but under ten times. This chain joins TRBV24-1 and TRBJ2-7, with 13 nucleotides matching TRBD2. The germline gives CDR1 KGHDR, CDR2 SFDVKD. The CDR3 covers 15 residues. With 4 bases clipped from V and 4 bases from J, the junction kept 3 bases outside the gene matches. CDR3 region: CATSDGTSGIYEQYF. For the CDR3, the DNA is TGTGCCACCAGTGACGGGACTAGCGGGATATACGAGCAGTACTTC.

This clonotype was recorded once. The chain carries TRBV7-3 and TRBJ2-7, with D perhaps matching TRBD1 (6 bases). The ends were cut back, 5 bases at V and 0 bases at J, with 14 bases in the middle. The CDR3 covers 15 residues. CDR1 SGHTA and CDR2 FQGTGA come from the germline V gene. For the CDR3, the DNA is TGTGCCAGCAGCAAACAGGGCCCAAGCTCCTACGAGCAGTACTTC. The encoded protein is CASSKQGPSSYEQYF. Based on the CDR3 plus reference TRBV7-3 and TRBJ2-7, the full variable domain is GAGVSQTPSNKVTEKGKYVELRCDPISGHTALYWYRQSLGQGPEFLIYFQGTGAADDSGLPNDRFFAVRPEGSVSTLKIQRTERGDSAVYLCASSKQGPSSYEQYFGPGTRLTVT.

The chain has TRBV19 and TRBJ2-7, with D maybe TRBD2 (6 bases). The CDR3 totals 15 residues. Germline values: CDR1 LNHDA, CDR2 SQIVND (reference sequence). Trimming removed 5 bases at V and 1 base at J, with 15 bases between. DNA for the CDR3: TGTGCCAGTAGTGCGGGACTTGCGGCGTCCTACGAGCAGTACTTC. Translating gives CASSAGLAASYEQYF.

The gene calls are TRBV10-1 and TRBJ2-5; TRBD2 matches 8 bases. Germline V gene data show CDR1 as WNHNN and CDR2 as SYGVQD (reference sequence). The CDR3 has 16 amino acids. Trimming removed 5 bases from V and 1 base from J; junction bases left unmatched: 9. This CDR3 is CASSRAISGIQETQYF. CDR3 DNA: TGCGCCAGCAGTCGCGCAATTAGCGGGATCCAAGAGACCCAGTACTTC.

The gene calls are TRBV11-3 and TRBJ2-7; D uncertain. The germline V gene encodes CDR1 SGHNT and CDR2 YENEEA. Trimming left V 0 bases short and J 5 bases short, with 5 bases between. The CDR3 is 12 residues long. CDR3 sequence reads: CASSLDNDEQYF. CDR3 DNA: TGTGCCAGCAGCTTAGATAACGACGAGCAGTACTTC. Drawing the rest from reference TRBV11-3 and TRBJ2-7, the complete variable domain is EAGVVQSPRYKIIEKKQPVAFWCNPISGHNTLYWYLQNLGQGPELLIRYENEEAVDDSQLPKDRFSAERLKGVDSTLKIQPAELGDSAVYLCASSLDNDEQYFGPGTRLTVT.

A note on this clonotype: Given a much more abundant clone one base away, this may be a read error. CDR3 nucleotides: TGTGCCAGCAGGAGTCAGGGTGAACTGGTTTTT. Its protein product is CASRSQGELVF. This chain joins TRBV27 and TRBJ1-4, with D possibly matching TRBD1 (5 bases). The V gene's germline CDR1 is MNHEY and CDR2 SMNVEV (reference sequence). The length of the CDR3 is 11 residues.

V gene TRBV20-1 combines with J gene TRBJ1-3; no clear D. The CDR3 runs to 11 residues. The V end lost 7 bases, the J end lost 4 bases, and 8 bases lay between the germline ends. The germline V gene encodes CDR1 DFQATT and CDR2 SNEGSKA (reference sequence). CDR3 sequence (DNA): TGCAGTGTGACGGGAGGAAACACCATATATTTT. Translated: CSVTGGNTIYF.

This clonotype was seen a handful of times. This chain joins TRBV20-1 and TRBJ2-7; 10 nucleotides match TRBD2. The trim removed 6 bases at V and 2 bases at J, leaving 7 bases unmatched. The CDR3 spans 14 residues. Per the germline V gene, CDR1 is DFQATT and CDR2 is SNEGSKA (reference sequence). The CDR3: CSARQAGGAYEQYF. The CDR3 DNA is TGCAGTGCCAGACAAGCGGGAGGGGCCTACGAGCAGTACTTC.

The rearrangement links TRBV11-1 to TRBJ2-2; 8 bases agree with TRBD1. Germline V gene lookup returns CDR1 SGHAT and CDR2 FQDESV (reference sequence). Trimming took 4 bases from V and 4 from J; bases not matched to a gene: 5. The CDR3 is 15 residues long. CDR3 sequence reads: CASSSDREITGELFF. The DNA for the CDR3 is TGTGCCAGCAGCTCGGACAGGGAAATCACCGGGGAGCTGTTTTTT.

This chain joins TRBV19 and TRBJ1-1; the D is unclear. Between the trimmed V and J ends, which lost 5 bases and 2 bases, there was a span of 15 bases. Germline V lookup: CDR1 LNHDA, CDR2 SQIVND (reference sequence). The CDR3 is made up of 15 amino acids. The DNA of the CDR3 is TGTGCCAGTAGTCCTCCTGGCACCTTTAACACTGAAGCTTTCTTT. This encodes CASSPPGTFNTEAFF.

The chain has TRBV19 and TRBJ2-7; possible D gene TRBD1, 6 bases. This CDR3 comprises 15 residues. V lost 3 bases, J lost 3 bases, and 15 bases lay in between. CDR1 LNHDA and CDR2 SQIVND come from the germline V gene (reference sequence). The CDR3 DNA reads as TGTGCCAGTAGTATGGATTATTCCAGGGGCTACGAGCAGTACTTC. It encodes CASSMDYSRGYEQYF.

V usage is TRBV19 and J usage is TRBJ1-5, with 7 bases lining up with TRBD1. V trimming: 6 bases; J trimming: 6 bases; junction bases outside the gene matches: 2. The CDR3 length is 12 residues. CDR1 LNHDA and CDR2 SQIVND come from the germline V gene (reference sequence). The CDR3: CASSTGVQPQHF. Here the CDR3 DNA reads TGTGCCAGTAGCACAGGGGTTCAGCCCCAGCATTTT.

The rearrangement uses TRBV20-1 and TRBJ1-5; D remains ambiguous. This CDR3 is 13 amino acids long. The germline CDR1 and CDR2 sequences are DFQATT and SNEGSKA (reference sequence). V lost 5 bases and J lost 7, with 15 bases in between. CDR3 loop: CSAGEVLGQPQHF. In nucleotides, the CDR3 is TGCAGTGCTGGGGAGGTGTTAGGACAGCCCCAGCATTTT.

This sequence joins TRBV2 and TRBJ2-3, with 9 bases lining up with TRBD1. Trimming at V came to 7 bases and at J to 0 bases, leaving 11 bases not matched to a gene. Germline V gene data show CDR1 as SNHLY and CDR2 as FYNNEI. The CDR3 totals 17 residues. The CDR3 sequence: CASKRDRASPSTDTQYF. CDR3 coding DNA: TGTGCCAGCAAGCGGGACAGGGCAAGCCCTAGCACAGATACGCAGTATTTT.

CDR3 nucleotides: TGTGCCAGCAGCGATAAAGGGCGAGACACAGATACGCAGTATTTT. This sequence encodes CASSDKGRDTDTQYF. This chain links TRBV11-1 with TRBJ2-3; D gene unclear. This CDR3 comprises 15 residues. V was trimmed by 5 bases and J by 2 bases, leaving 14 bases between them. Germline V gene data show CDR1 as SGHAT and CDR2 as FQDESV (reference sequence).

The chain has TRBV12-3 or TRBV12-4 and TRBJ2-2; TRBD1 aligns across 7 bases. The V and J ends lost 6 bases and 6 bases, in that order; junction bases with no gene match: 7. The CDR3 loop spans 14 amino acids. The CDR3 loop is CASSLRRGPGELFF. Written as DNA, the CDR3 is TGTGCCAGCAGCTTAAGAAGGGGGCCCGGGGAGCTGTTTTTT.

The gene calls are TRBV7-9 and TRBJ2-7, with 7 bases aligning to TRBD1. From germline, CDR1 is SEHNR and CDR2 FQNEAQ (reference sequence). The CDR3 sequence is 12 residues long. CDR3: CASSLGGWEQHV. The CDR3 region has the DNA TGTGCCAGCAGCCTAGGGGGCTGGGAGCAGCACGTC.

The sample holds a few counts of this clonotype. The rearrangement joins TRBV9 to TRBJ1-5; D is ambiguous. The CDR3 consists of 14 residues. Trimming stripped 0 bases from V and 0 bases from J, with 4 bases between. The germline CDR1 and CDR2 sequences are SGDLS and YYNGEE. The chain's CDR3 is CASSVADSNQPQHF. The CDR3 nucleotides are TGTGCCAGCAGCGTAGCGGATAGCAATCAGCCCCAGCATTTT.

For the CDR3, the DNA is TGCAGCGTTGTAGGACAGGGCTACGAGCAGTACTTC. Residues: CSVVGQGYEQYF. This chain links TRBV29-1 with TRBJ2-7; 8 bases are shared with TRBD1. CDR3 size: 12 residues. CDR1 is SQVTM and CDR2 is ANQGSEA in the germline V gene. V was clipped by 4 bases and J by 3 bases; unmatched bases: 2.

The sample holds a few counts of this clonotype. The V gene is TRBV24-1, the J gene TRBJ2-7; D is ambiguous. The germline V gene encodes CDR1 KGHDR and CDR2 SFDVKD. The V gene lost 2 bases and the J gene lost 4 bases, with 8 bases spanning the gap. The CDR3 runs to 13 residues. The chain's CDR3 is CATSDSVGYEQYF. DNA for the CDR3: TGTGCCACCAGTGATTCCGTAGGGTACGAGCAGTACTTC.

This chain joins TRBV2 and TRBJ2-5; 9 nucleotides match TRBD2. The CDR3 spans 15 residues. Germline V gene sequence: CDR1 SNHLY, CDR2 FYNNEI. V shed 3 bases and J 5 bases; nucleotides not matched to a gene: 7. The CDR3 spells CASSETSGRRETQYF. The DNA for the CDR3 is TGTGCCAGCAGTGAGACTAGCGGCCGAAGGGAGACCCAGTACTTC.

The J gene is TRBJ2-5, the V gene TRBV2; 12 bases fit TRBD1. The germline V gene encodes CDR1 SNHLY and CDR2 FYNNEI. The J segment lost 5 bases and the V segment lost 8 bases, leaving 6 bases of the junction unmatched. CDR3 length equals 14 residues. CDR3 in DNA: TGTGCCAGCTTCGGGACAGGGGGCAGGGAGACCCAGTACTTC. Amino acids: CASFGTGGRETQYF.